The 6 T cell receptor beta chains in this list originate from one sample, sequenced in a study of blood T cell repertoires in COVID-19 (dated by TCRdb to the early 2020s). Library prep was done by the immunoSEQ multiplex PCR assay. This is the immuneACCESS table as TCRdb keeps it, with only in-frame sequences that have V and J called. A part of the clones is gone; compared with another copy, unresolved V genes explain less than half, and the rest is unexplained. Across this sample there are tens of thousands of clones, with around 87% seen only once. Approximately 5.8% of the sample goes to the ten largest clones. The specimen was peripheral blood. These receptors all stem from a man aged 45 to 65 with acute or convalescent COVID-19.

This rearrangement joins TRBV6-5 to TRBJ1-2; no reliable D call. Trimming left V 7 bases short and J 4 bases short, with 7 bases between. The length of the CDR3 is 11 residues. The germline CDR1 and CDR2 sequences are MNHEY and SVGAGI. The CDR3 coding sequence is TGTGCCAGCAAACGAGGCTATGGCTACACCTTC. It yields the protein CASKRGYGYTF.

This clone was observed a single time. V usage is TRBV13 and J usage is TRBJ2-6, with D perhaps matching TRBD2 (6 bases). Deletions cut 5 bases from V and 5 bases from J, with 22 bases between. The CDR3 sequence is 18 residues long. Looked up from germline, CDR1 is PRHDT and CDR2 is FYEKMQ (reference sequence). The CDR3 DNA reads TGTGCCAGCAGCCCTCGGAGGGAAGGAGGGCCGTGGGCCAACGTCCTGACTTTC. It translates to CASSPRREGGPWANVLTF.

V is TRBV10-3 and J is TRBJ2-7; TRBD1 matches at 7 bases. V lost 10 bases and J lost 3; bases outside the gene matches: 12. There are 14 residues in the CDR3. Germline assignment: CDR1 ENHRY and CDR2 SYGVKD. The CDR3 sequence: CATTSRQGYYEQYF. CDR3 nucleotide sequence: TGTGCCACCACGTCACGACAGGGATACTACGAGCAGTACTTC.

This chain joins TRBV2 and TRBJ2-1; D may be TRBD1 (6 bases). V was clipped by 7 bases and J by 8 bases, with 9 bases between them. The CDR3 covers 11 residues. Germline CDR1 is SNHLY and CDR2 is FYNNEI. CDR3 loop: CASTEGDEQFF. The DNA of the CDR3 is TGTGCCAGCACCGAGGGGGATGAGCAGTTCTTC.

In its sample, this clone was seen once. This rearrangement joins TRBV6-2 or TRBV6-3 to TRBJ1-2, with D possibly TRBD1 on 6 matching bases. Germline V gives CDR1 MNHEY, CDR2 SVGEGT. The CDR3 is 14 residues long. Between the trimmed V and J ends, which lost 2 bases and 3 bases, there was a span of 10 bases. CDR3 residues: CASSYEGVHYGYTF. DNA of the CDR3: TGTGCCAGCAGTTACGAGGGGGTTCACTATGGCTACACCTTC.

In this sample, this clone turned up once. The rearrangement joins TRBV7-2 to TRBJ1-2, with TRBD1 matching 7 bases. V gave up 6 bases and J gave up 4 bases; unmatched junction bases: 8. Germline values: CDR1 SGHTA, CDR2 FQGNSA. This CDR3 has 14 residues. The CDR3 nucleotides read TGTGCCAGCAGTTACGACAGGGCGGGCTATGGCTACACCTTC. Translation gives CASSYDRAGYGYTF.